The subject of this entry is one T cell receptor beta chain. Its antigen is not identified. Samples came from axillary lymph nodes draining the breast cancer. V lost 1 base to trimming and J lost 7 bases, with 16 bases between them. This CDR3 comprises 16 residues. The V gene's germline CDR1 is MGHRA and CDR2 YSYEKL. TCRdb processed the multiplex PCR reads anew with MiXCR; each CDR3 protein has one entry. The data show some 170,000 distinct CDR3 sequences, approximately 33% seen once. The sample belongs to a study of breast tumors, draining lymph nodes, adjacent tissues. Study observations and caveats: Tumor repertoires ranked between lymph nodes and nontumor tissue in diversity, with V and J gene preferences. Compared with basal-like, luminal-like tumors shared significantly more repertoire with nontumor tissue.

This receptor was obtained from a female donor with breast cancer. Some clones in this sample may be carry-over from other donors' samples. The sequenced material came from axillary lymph node tissue. This chain uses TRBV4-1 with TRBJ1-4, with a weak D call TRBD1 (5 bases). CDR3 nucleotide sequence: TGCGCCAGCAGCCAAGTACGGGGCGGGTATGGTGAAAAACTGTTTTTT. This gives the protein CASSQVRGGYGEKLFF.